The 19 T cell receptor beta chains presented below share a single source sample, sequenced in a study of cytomegalovirus exposure and HLA in healthy donors. Primers: 60 Vbeta forward and 13 Jbeta reverse. The repertoire was sequenced with immunoSEQ multiplex PCR; TCRdb's copy has only in-frame clones and lacks some. Of around 150,000 clones detected, around 83% appear once; the ten largest clones hold around 0.91%. Sequencing was carried out using PBMCs. These receptors originate from a girl aged 2 to 9 in good health and CMV-seropositive.

This chain uses TRBV4-1 with TRBJ1-2, with 8 bases matching TRBD1. The germline gives CDR1 MGHRA, CDR2 YSYEKL. The V gene end was trimmed by 4 bases and the J gene end by 2 bases; junction bases not matched to a gene: 9. The CDR3 contains 16 residues. The CDR3 sequence: CASSPQQGVGNYGYTF. CDR3 sequence (DNA): TGCGCCAGCAGCCCCCAACAGGGGGTCGGGAACTATGGCTACACCTTC.

The chain is built from TRBV7-6 and TRBJ1-4; 8 bases fit TRBD1. Trimming cost V 2 bases and J 12 bases; bases outside gene matches: 17. CDR3 length: 17 amino acids. Germline CDR1 is SGHVS and CDR2 is FNYEAQ. The CDR3 sequence: CASSLNPGQGPIKELFF. CDR3 DNA: TGTGCCAGCAGCTTAAACCCCGGACAGGGACCAATAAAGGAACTGTTTTTT.

The V gene is TRBV9, the J gene TRBJ2-3; TRBD2 agrees at 11 bases. V lost 4 bases to trimming and J lost 0 bases; unmatched junction nucleotides: 1. Per the germline V gene, CDR1 is SGDLS and CDR2 is YYNGEE. The CDR3 extends over 15 amino acids. The CDR3 region is CASSTSGSSTDTQYF. In DNA form, the CDR3 reads TGTGCCAGCAGCACTAGCGGGAGTAGCACAGATACGCAGTATTTT.

This clone has only one observation. CDR3 nucleotide sequence: TGTGCCAGCAGCTTCAGAGCGGGAGAGTCCCCCTTCAATGAGCAGTTCTTC. Translation gives CASSFRAGESPFNEQFF. The chain combines TRBV7-9 with TRBJ2-1; 8 bases map to TRBD2. Germline CDR1 and CDR2: SEHNR and FQNEAQ (reference sequence). J gave up 6 bases and V 3 bases, and 13 bases lay outside the gene matches. This CDR3 comprises 17 residues.

The chain joins TRBV9 to TRBJ2-1, with no clear D. V was trimmed by 5 bases and J by 0 bases, leaving 9 bases between them. The CDR3 length is 14 residues. Germline V gene sequence: CDR1 SGDLS, CDR2 YYNGEE. CDR3 loop: CASSVTSSYNEQFF. The CDR3 DNA is TGTGCCAGCAGTGTCACCAGCTCCTACAATGAGCAGTTCTTC. Based on the CDR3 plus reference TRBV9 and TRBJ2-1, the full variable domain is DSGVTQTPKHLITATGQRVTLRCSPRSGDLSVYWYQQSLDQGLQFLIQYYNGEERAKGNILERFSAQQFPDLHSELNLSSLELGDSALYFCASSVTSSYNEQFFGPGTRLTVL.

CDR3 nucleotide sequence: TGTGCCAGCAGTTCCTATAGCGGGGGGGGAGATACGCAGTATTTT. Translating it yields CASSSYSGGGDTQYF. The rearrangement links TRBV27 to TRBJ2-3; 11 bases match TRBD2. V shed 4 bases, J shed 5 bases, and the junction held 5 bases outside the gene matches. The CDR3 is 15 amino acids. In germline, CDR1 is MNHEY, CDR2 SMNVEV (reference sequence).

V gene TRBV29-1 combines with J gene TRBJ2-7; 7 bases are shared with TRBD2. The V segment lost 7 bases and the J segment 6 bases; nucleotides outside the gene matches: 18. CDR1 is SQVTM and CDR2 is ANQGSEA in the germline V gene. The CDR3 spans 15 residues. In DNA, the CDR3 is TGCAGCGCCGAGGGGTTAACGGGAGGCCAAGCCGAGCAGTACTTC. Its translation: CSAEGLTGGQAEQYF.

The rearrangement joins TRBV6-1 to TRBJ2-1; tentatively, D is TRBD2 (5 bases). Trimming shortened V by 6 bases and J by 9 bases, and 15 bases separated the two germline ends. The CDR3 is 13 residues long. Germline CDR1 and CDR2: MNHNS and SASEGT. CDR3 sequence (DNA): TGTGCCAGCAGGATGGACTCTGTGCTTGAGCAGTTCTTC. It translates to CASRMDSVLEQFF.

V gene TRBV29-1 combines with J gene TRBJ2-5, with 11 positions matching TRBD1. The J segment lost 5 bases and the V segment lost 5 bases, leaving 13 bases of the junction unmatched. The germline V gene has CDR1 SQVTM and CDR2 ANQGSEA. CDR3 length: 16 amino acids. CDR3 in DNA: TGCAGCGTTCAGGGGACCGGGACAGGGGGGCCGGAGACCCAGTACTTC. Protein product: CSVQGTGTGGPETQYF.

The chain couples TRBV18 to TRBJ2-2; TRBD2 matches at 9 bases. CDR1 and CDR2 from the germline V gene are KGHSH and LQKENI. The CDR3 totals 19 residues. Germline trimming cut 0 bases from V and 4 bases from J; bases unmatched to any gene: 12. The CDR3 reads CASSPPLAGPLIGTGELFF. The CDR3 DNA sequence: TGTGCCAGCTCACCACCCCTAGCGGGACCTCTTATTGGCACCGGGGAGCTGTTTTTT.

The chain recombines TRBV6-4 with TRBJ2-1; 7 bases are a match to TRBD2. The CDR3 extends over 15 amino acids. Trimming at V came to 0 bases and at J to 12 bases, leaving 11 bases not matched to a gene. Germline CDR1 reads MRHNA; CDR2 reads SNTAGT. CDR3 loop: CASSDSRLAVEGQFF. The CDR3 DNA sequence: TGTGCCAGCAGTGACTCGAGGCTAGCGGTGGAAGGGCAGTTCTTC.

The V and J genes are TRBV6-5 and TRBJ1-1; perhaps TRBD1 as D (5 bases). This CDR3 region has 14 residues. CDR1 is MNHEY and CDR2 is SVGAGI in the germline V gene. V lost 7 bases, J lost 0 bases, and 12 bases lay in between. The CDR3 sequence is CASTEGALNTEAFF. The CDR3 region has the DNA TGTGCCAGCACCGAAGGGGCATTGAACACTGAAGCTTTCTTT.

The V gene is TRBV10-2, the J gene TRBJ1-1; D remains ambiguous. V shed 9 bases and J shed 0 bases, with 14 bases lying between them. CDR3 length: 14 residues. CDR1 WSHSY and CDR2 SAAADI come from the germline V gene. This CDR3 reads CASTVRLVNTEAFF. DNA of the CDR3: TGCGCCAGTACTGTGCGGCTGGTGAACACTGAAGCTTTCTTT.

The chain recombines TRBV5-1 with TRBJ2-3; TRBD2 aligns across 11 bases. V lost 3 bases to trimming and J lost 2 bases; unmatched junction nucleotides: 8. The germline V gene encodes CDR1 SGHRS and CDR2 YFSETQ. The CDR3 runs to 17 residues. The chain's CDR3 is CASSSPPGLAVTDTQYF. Here the CDR3 DNA reads TGCGCCAGCAGCTCCCCTCCGGGACTAGCGGTCACAGATACGCAGTATTTT.

The rearrangement joins TRBV29-1 to TRBJ2-1; unclear D gene. V lost 7 bases to trimming and J lost 2 bases, with 15 bases between them. CDR3 length equals 14 residues. Looked up from germline, CDR1 is SQVTM and CDR2 is ANQGSEA. Here the CDR3 reads CSALVHKTYNEQFF. CDR3 nucleotides: TGCAGCGCCCTGGTCCACAAAACCTACAATGAGCAGTTCTTC.

This clone occurred many times. This sequence joins TRBV6-1 and TRBJ2-7, with TRBD1 matching 9 bases. Losses at the gene ends were 0 bases for V and 3 bases for J; bases not matched to a gene: 3. Germline assignment: CDR1 MNHNS and CDR2 SASEGT. This CDR3 contains 15 residues. CDR3 protein: CASSEAQGAYYEQYF. The CDR3 region has the DNA TGTGCCAGCAGTGAAGCACAGGGGGCGTACTACGAGCAGTACTTC.

V is TRBV30 and J is TRBJ1-6, with 8 bases lining up with TRBD1. This CDR3 region has 16 residues. The germline V gene encodes CDR1 GTSNPN and CDR2 SVGIG (reference sequence). V lost 3 bases, J lost 0 bases, and 4 bases stayed unmatched. The CDR3: CAWRDRDSSYNSPLHF. CDR3 bases: TGTGCCTGGAGGGACAGGGATAGCTCCTATAATTCACCCCTCCACTTT.

The chain carries TRBV27 and TRBJ2-1; 8 bases line up with TRBD2. Germline CDR1 and CDR2: MNHEY and SMNVEV (reference sequence). The CDR3 covers 14 residues. Losses at the gene ends were 7 bases for V and 7 bases for J; bases not matched to a gene: 9. The CDR3 DNA is TGTGCCAGCACCCCGGGGAGCGGGGGTAATGAGCAGTTCTTC. Residues: CASTPGSGGNEQFF.

The V and J genes are TRBV30 and TRBJ2-6, with D uncertain. The CDR3 contains 19 residues. The V and J ends lost 3 bases and 4 bases respectively, with 25 bases between them. Germline loops: CDR1 GTSNPN, CDR2 SVGIG (reference sequence). The DNA of the CDR3 is TGTGCCTGGAGCCCACGCCCCCCCCTAGTTGCCTGGGGGGCCAACGTCCTGACTTTC. Protein product: CAWSPRPPLVAWGANVLTF.